This T cell receptor (beta chain) was profiled in a study of identical twins (dated by TCRdb to 2016 to 2017). About the full investigation: To test whether fetal clonotypes persist, this study deep-sequenced TCR alpha and beta repertoires from monozygotic twins, from unrelated adults of various ages, and from cord blood. To rule out contamination, the twin experiments were replicated at different times with different library preparation protocols.

Results and caveats for the whole study, not just this receptor: In monozygotic twins, out-of-frame TCR alpha sharing was systematically underestimated by recombination models, although the models agreed with sharing between unrelated individuals. Zero-insertion analyses could be partly confounded by invariant T cells such as MAIT and iNKT, although diverse VJ usage argued against such confounding for most clonotypes. Fewer insertions were carried by abundant cord blood beta clonotypes, a similar but weaker trend appeared in young adult naive repertoires, and no such trend appeared in memory repertoires. Compared with coincidental sharing between unrelated individuals, out-of-frame TCR alpha sequences shared between twins showed an excess of sequences with low generation probability. Because the same donors could not be followed over many years, the conclusions relied on cross-sectional statistical analysis. A weaker excess of twin sharing was found in beta out-of-frame sequences because the signal-to-noise ratio was lowered by fewer shared sequences.

All donors were healthy Caucasians. Three pairs of female monozygotic twins, all aged about 18 to 30 years, made up the twin cohort. Peripheral blood mononuclear cells were the source from which RNA for the TCR libraries was isolated. This clonotype appeared many times. The antigen it recognizes is unknown. No base-level quality is on record; no much larger clone is a single base apart. The library was obtained by 5' RACE. The data were produced on an Illumina HiSeq 2000. Template switching added a universal primer binding site, and the final cDNA carried a unique molecular identifier that allowed TCR cDNA molecules to be counted accurately. Specific primers in the conserved constant-segment region were used to synthesize first-strand cDNA for the TCR alpha and beta chains. To control for contamination, each cDNA library was double barcoded with a SMART-Mk sample barcode plus Illumina barcodes. TruSeq adapter sequences along with Illumina sample barcodes were introduced in two successive PCR steps. The Illumina HiSeq platform was used with custom primers to sequence TCR alpha and beta cDNA libraries. Under the source paper's analysis protocol: Raw reads were processed with MiGEC to extract unique molecular identifiers, and MiXCR was used to determine CDR3 positions. For each individual, recombination models were inferred using an EM algorithm with the repgenHMM and IGoR tools. The tcR package in R was used for shared clonotype analysis, with sharing normalized by the product of cloneset sizes. To study raw recombination free of thymic and clonal selection effects, out-of-frame nonproductive sequences were analyzed. TCRdb took the public reads, trimmed them with fastp at Q25, ran MiXCR for clone calling and kept in-frame beta chains. Every entry covers one CDR3 protein and lists the most common genes and DNA from its rows. In this record, the V and J calls reflect TCRdb's handling and not the investigators' own analysis. The sample profile shows around 650,000 distinct CDR3 sequences; under 8.5% of them were found once. The ten largest clones take up 1.5% to 2% of the sample.

The same sample was also studied in work on yellow fever vaccine responses in identical twins. The other study reports the following: The authors reported that the T cell response to vaccination in identical twins appeared partly convergent and partly personalized. In the study, vaccine-responding T cell clones were precisely tracked in identical twins.

The TCR sequence derives from a woman under 30 in good health. The sample consisted of PBMCs.

The DNA sequence follows: TGCAGTGCTAGAAAGCGGGAGCATGAGCAGTTCTTC. The encoded protein is CSARKREHEQFF. Here the chain combines TRBV20-1 and TRBJ2-1, and 8 junctional nucleotides match TRBD2. In the germline V gene (reference sequence), CDR1 corresponds to DFQATT and CDR2 to SNEGSKA. Germline trimming amounts to 2 bases on V and 8 bases on J, with 2 as the count of junction bases outside the gene matches. From the cysteine up to the phenylalanine, the CDR3 has a length of 12 residues. Kept here is only the CDR3 DNA, which spans 36 bases and is read in frame from base 1.